This is a list of T cell receptor beta chains from one sample in a study of blood T cell repertoires in COVID-19. The protocol was immunoSEQ multiplex PCR, while the TCRdb copy is restricted to in-frame clones and leaves out a portion. The table records tens of thousands of clones, roughly 71% of them present only once. What was sequenced was peripheral blood. The source of these receptors is a man between 60 and 70 years old with COVID-19, enrolled during active disease. CDR3s include the opening cysteine and the closing phenylalanine or tryptophan. A D gene is named only where the DNA matches it firmly. Size is omitted from some rows. Given values are once, few, many or a class for expanded clones.

d_gene: .; j_gene: TRBJ1-5; abundance: .; v_gene: TRBV6-5; CDR3aa: CASQDGIDQPQHF; CDR3nt: TGTGCCAGTCAGGACGGGATCGATCAGCCCCAGCATTTT
d_gene: TRBD1; j_gene: TRBJ2-2; abundance: once; v_gene: TRBV18; CDR3aa: CASSTDRVNTGELFF; CDR3nt: TGTGCCAGCTCAACGGACAGGGTGAACACCGGGGAGCTGTTTTTT
d_gene: TRBD2; j_gene: TRBJ2-2; abundance: .; v_gene: TRBV11-2; CDR3aa: CASSFTSGIPGELFF; CDR3nt: TGTGCCAGCAGCTTCACTAGCGGGATCCCCGGGGAGCTGTTTTTT
d_gene: TRBD1; j_gene: TRBJ1-1; abundance: .; v_gene: TRBV24-1; CDR3aa: CATSDNRDRAFF; CDR3nt: TGTGCCACCAGTGACAACCGGGACAGGGCTTTCTTT
d_gene: TRBD1; j_gene: TRBJ2-7; abundance: .; v_gene: TRBV19; CDR3aa: CASSGLGQGYGEQYF; CDR3nt: TGTGCCAGTAGTGGTCTAGGACAGGGTTATGGCGAGCAGTACTTC
d_gene: .; j_gene: TRBJ1-3; abundance: .; v_gene: TRBV9; CDR3aa: CASSVGRQSSGNTIYF; CDR3nt: TGTGCCAGCAGCGTAGGGAGACAGAGCTCTGGAAACACCATATATTTT
d_gene: TRBD1; j_gene: TRBJ2-2; abundance: .; v_gene: TRBV7-9; CDR3aa: CASSANDRASGELFF; CDR3nt: TGTGCCAGCAGCGCCAACGACAGGGCGTCCGGGGAGCTGTTTTTT
d_gene: TRBD2; j_gene: TRBJ2-3; abundance: .; v_gene: TRBV5-4; CDR3aa: CASSRNSGSGADTQYF; CDR3nt: TGTGCCAGCAGCCGTAATAGCGGGAGCGGCGCAGATACGCAGTATTTT
d_gene: TRBD1; j_gene: TRBJ2-5; abundance: .; v_gene: TRBV10-1; CDR3aa: CASSETGDGSGTQYF; CDR3nt: TGCGCCAGCAGTGAAACAGGGGACGGCTCTGGGACCCAGTACTTC
d_gene: TRBD1; j_gene: TRBJ2-7; abundance: once; v_gene: TRBV19; CDR3aa: CASSFPQGKDEQYF; CDR3nt: TGTGCCAGTAGTTTCCCACAGGGGAAGGACGAGCAGTACTTC
d_gene: TRBD2; j_gene: TRBJ2-1; abundance: once; v_gene: TRBV14; CDR3aa: CASSQEAGGGYEQFF; CDR3nt: TGTGCCAGCAGCCAAGAAGCGGGAGGGGGCTATGAGCAGTTCTTC
d_gene: TRBD2; j_gene: TRBJ2-2; abundance: many; v_gene: TRBV24-1; CDR3aa: CATSDYPGTSGTGELFF; CDR3nt: TGTGCCACCAGTGATTACCCCGGGACTAGCGGTACCGGGGAGCTGTTTTTT
d_gene: .; j_gene: TRBJ1-5; abundance: .; v_gene: TRBV7-5; CDR3aa: CVRSPEQMCNQPQHF; CDR3nt: TGTGTCAGAAGCCCCGAACAGATGTGCAATCAGCCCCAGCATTTT
d_gene: .; j_gene: TRBJ2-5; abundance: .; v_gene: TRBV10-3; CDR3aa: CAISESGRGGEETQYF; CDR3nt: TGTGCCATCAGTGAGTCGGGCAGGGGTGGCGAAGAGACCCAGTACTTC
d_gene: .; j_gene: TRBJ1-6; abundance: .; v_gene: TRBV6-5; CDR3aa: CASRQVSNSPLHF; CDR3nt: TGTGCCAGCAGACAAGTCTCTAATTCACCCCTCCACTTT
d_gene: TRBD1; j_gene: TRBJ1-1; abundance: .; v_gene: TRBV28; CDR3aa: CASSFGTGGTEAFF; CDR3nt: TGTGCCAGCAGTTTTGGGACAGGGGGCACTGAAGCTTTCTTT
d_gene: TRBD1; j_gene: TRBJ2-1; abundance: .; v_gene: TRBV19; CDR3aa: CATSPGGASNEQFF; CDR3nt: TGTGCCACCTCCCCAGGGGGCGCCTCAAATGAGCAGTTCTTC
d_gene: TRBD1; j_gene: TRBJ1-5; abundance: .; v_gene: TRBV10-3; CDR3aa: CAISNPGQGQPQHF; CDR3nt: TGTGCCATCAGTAACCCGGGACAGGGACAGCCCCAGCATTTT
d_gene: .; j_gene: TRBJ1-5; abundance: few; v_gene: TRBV27; CDR3aa: CASSLYGARSQPQHF; CDR3nt: TGTGCCAGCAGTTTATATGGGGCGCGTTCTCAGCCCCAGCATTTT
d_gene: TRBD1; j_gene: TRBJ2-2; abundance: .; v_gene: TRBV2; CDR3aa: CASSVQGAGELFF; CDR3nt: TGTGCCAGCAGTGTACAGGGGGCCGGGGAGCTGTTTTTT
d_gene: .; j_gene: TRBJ1-2; abundance: .; v_gene: TRBV19; CDR3aa: CASSPKGQDPYGYTF; CDR3nt: TGTGCCAGTAGCCCCAAAGGACAAGACCCCTATGGCTACACCTTC